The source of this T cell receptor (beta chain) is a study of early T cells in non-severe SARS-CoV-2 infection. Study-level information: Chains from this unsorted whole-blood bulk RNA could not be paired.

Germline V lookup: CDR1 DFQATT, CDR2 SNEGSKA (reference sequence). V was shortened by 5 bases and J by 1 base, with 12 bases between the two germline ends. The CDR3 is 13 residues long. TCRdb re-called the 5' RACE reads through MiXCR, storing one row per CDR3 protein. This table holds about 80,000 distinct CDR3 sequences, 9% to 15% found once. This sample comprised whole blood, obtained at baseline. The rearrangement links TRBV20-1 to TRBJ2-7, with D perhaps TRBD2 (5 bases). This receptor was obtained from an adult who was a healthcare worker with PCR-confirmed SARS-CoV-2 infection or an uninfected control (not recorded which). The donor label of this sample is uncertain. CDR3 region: CSAERGSSYEQYF. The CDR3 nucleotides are TGCAGTGCTGAGAGAGGGTCATCCTACGAGCAGTACTTC.